This entry describes one T cell receptor beta chain. This sample was taken from a study of cytomegalovirus exposure and HLA in healthy donors. Per germline, CDR1 SGHTA and CDR2 FQGNSA. The CDR3 length is 16 residues. Trimming took 6 bases from V and 8 from J; bases not matched to a gene: 16. Primers: 60 Vbeta forward and 13 Jbeta reverse. Method: immunoSEQ multiplex PCR; TCRdb's copy keeps in-frame clones and lacks some. Its listing shows under 250,000 clones. The chain employs TRBV7-2 and TRBJ2-1; TRBD2 matches 7 bases. Sequencing was performed on PBMCs. The origin of this receptor is a girl aged 2 to 9 in good health and CMV-seropositive. The CDR3 region is CASRGVGGGLSHEQFF. The CDR3, as DNA: TGTGCCAGCAGGGGAGTCGGGGGAGGGCTTTCTCATGAGCAGTTCTTC.